The 21 T cell receptor beta chains in this list originate from one sample, sequenced in a study of T-cell memory formation after mild COVID-19 (dated by TCRdb to about 2021). Library preparation used 5' RACE. Sequenced on an Illumina NovaSeq 6000. The public reads were reanalyzed by TCRdb: fastp trimming at Q25, MiXCR alignment, in-frame beta chains only. Rows matching on CDR3 protein sequence are summarized as one entry with the most common DNA and genes. The sample has 240,000 or so distinct CDR3 sequences on record, 9.4% of them singletons. Of the sample, 20% to 25% falls within the top ten clones. Sequencing was carried out using PBMCs or a T cell subset sorted from them (not recorded which). Source of these receptors: a young man who had mild COVID-19 (a few samples of this study predate the infection). The sample titles of this study are shuffled in the database, so cell type and time point are left out; the donor was told from shared clones.

J is TRBJ2-7 and V is TRBV6-2 or TRBV6-3; TRBD2 is a possible D gene (6 bases). The CDR3 has 12 residues. Trimming stripped 4 bases from V and 6 bases from J, with 10 bases between. The germline CDR1 and CDR2 sequences are MNHEY and SVGEGT. The CDR3 DNA follows: TGTGCCAGCAGTTGGGGGGTACTCGAGCAGTACGTC. As protein: CASSWGVLEQYV.

The chain is built from TRBV20-1 and TRBJ1-5; D uncertain. The CDR3 contains 14 residues. Deletions cut 2 bases from V and 1 base from J, with 9 bases between. Germline CDR1 reads DFQATT; CDR2 reads SNEGSKA (reference sequence). The CDR3 sequence is CSARYGRSNQPQHF. CDR3 nucleotide sequence: TGCAGTGCTAGATATGGACGGAGCAATCAGCCCCAGCATTTT.

The genes are TRBV30 and TRBJ2-5; TRBD2 aligns across 7 bases. J gave up 3 bases and V 3 bases, and 7 bases lay outside the gene matches. The CDR3 runs 14 residues. Germline V gene sequence: CDR1 GTSNPN, CDR2 SVGIG (reference sequence). The CDR3 DNA follows: TGTGCCTGGAGAAATTTGGGAGGGAAAGAGACCCAGTACTTC. Protein product: CAWRNLGGKETQYF.

This clonotype has more than one count but fewer than ten. The V call is TRBV4-3, the J call TRBJ2-7; a weak D match, TRBD2 (5 bases). The CDR3 totals 15 residues. V lost 0 bases, J lost 4 bases, and 13 bases lay in between. CDR1 and CDR2 (germline): LGHNA, YSLEER. CDR3: CASSQEYGMEYEQYV. CDR3 coding DNA: TGCGCCAGCAGCCAAGAGTACGGGATGGAGTACGAGCAGTACGTC.

This clonotype was picked up a small number of times. The V gene is TRBV20-1, the J gene TRBJ2-5; D is ambiguous. The CDR3 length is 12 residues. Between the trimmed V and J ends, which lost 7 bases and 5 bases, there was a span of 14 bases. Germline V CDR1 and CDR2: DFQATT, SNEGSKA (reference sequence). The CDR3 DNA follows: TGCAGTGGGGCAGAGGCGGATGAGACCCAGTACTTC. Encoded protein: CSGAEADETQYF.

This chain connects TRBV18 to TRBJ1-6; tentative D call: TRBD1 (5 bases). CDR3 length equals 16 residues. The V end was cut by 1 base, the J end by 6 bases, with 13 bases between. Germline V CDR1 and CDR2: KGHSH, LQKENI. The CDR3 DNA sequence: TGTGCCAGCTCACCACGAGTTTGGGACGGTAATTCACCCCTCCACTTT. This codes for CASSPRVWDGNSPLHF.

The V call is TRBV7-8, the J call TRBJ2-2; TRBD2 aligns across 7 bases. The CDR3 extends over 16 amino acids. J gave up 3 bases and V 5 bases, and 9 bases lay outside the gene matches. CDR1 is SGHVS and CDR2 is FQNEAQ in the germline V gene. The CDR3 is CASSPPTSAYTGELFF. The CDR3 DNA follows: TGTGCCAGCAGCCCCCCCACTAGCGCCTACACCGGGGAGCTGTTTTTT.

V and J are TRBV7-2 and TRBJ1-3; 7 nucleotides align to TRBD1. The CDR3 has 16 residues. V gave up 5 bases and J gave up 5 bases; unmatched junction bases: 12. Germline V CDR1 and CDR2: SGHTA, FQGNSA. CDR3 sequence: CASSPRQGGSRNTIYF. The CDR3 bases are TGTGCCAGCAGCCCGAGACAGGGAGGGAGTAGAAACACCATATATTTT.

The chain has TRBV4-2 and TRBJ2-7, with D unclear. From germline, CDR1 is LGHNA and CDR2 YNFKEQ. Trimming removed 0 bases at V and 0 bases at J, with 18 bases between. This CDR3 contains 18 residues. CDR3 nucleotide sequence: TGTGCCAGCAGCCAAGATAGGTCAGGCAGTAGCCTCTCCTACGAGCAGTACTTC. Its translation is CASSQDRSGSSLSYEQYF.

J is TRBJ2-1 and V is TRBV5-1; 9 bases align to TRBD2. Germline values: CDR1 SGHRS, CDR2 YFSETQ. The CDR3 is made up of 19 amino acids. The V gene end was trimmed by 0 bases and the J gene end by 0 bases; junction bases not matched to a gene: 10. The CDR3 region is CASSLDPSGGSSSYNEQFF. In DNA, the CDR3 is TGCGCCAGCAGCTTGGATCCCAGCGGGGGGTCCAGCTCCTACAATGAGCAGTTCTTC.

This clonotype was seen only a few times. The chain recombines TRBV5-1 with TRBJ2-7, with unresolved D. CDR1 SGHRS and CDR2 YFSETQ come from the germline V gene. The CDR3 runs 14 residues. The germline V and J ends were trimmed by 0 bases and 0 bases, with 7 bases remaining between them. CDR3 residues: CASSLGRSSYEQYF. CDR3 in DNA: TGCGCCAGCAGCTTGGGACGGAGCTCCTACGAGCAGTACTTC. Supplemented by reference TRBV5-1 and TRBJ2-7, the full variable domain reads KAGVTQTPRYLIKTRGQQVTLSCSPISGHRSVSWYQQTPGQGLQFLFEYFSETQRNKGNFPGRFSGRQFSNSRSEMNVSTLELGDSALYLCASSLGRSSYEQYFGPGTRLTVT.

This clonotype has only a few counts. The rearrangement links TRBV7-3 to TRBJ2-3, with 7 positions matching TRBD2. The CDR3 consists of 15 residues. From germline, CDR1 is SGHTA and CDR2 FQGTGA. With V trimmed by 5 bases and J by 1 base, 6 bases remained unmatched. CDR3 region: CASSRVSGRTDTQYF. In nucleotides, the CDR3 is TGTGCCAGCAGCCGTGTTAGCGGGCGCACAGATACGCAGTATTTT.

This clonotype was found a few times. The rearrangement joins TRBV7-3 to TRBJ2-3; 8 bases align to TRBD2. Germline values: CDR1 SGHTA, CDR2 FQGTGA. The CDR3 consists of 12 residues. Germline trimming cut 5 bases from V and 11 bases from J; bases unmatched to any gene: 6. The CDR3 reads CASSLKRGQQYF. The CDR3 DNA reads TGTGCCAGCAGCCTGAAGCGGGGGCAGCAGTATTTT.

There are a few counts of this clonotype. The V call is TRBV2, the J call TRBJ2-4; D might be TRBD1 or TRBD2, each matching 6 bases. CDR1 is SNHLY, CDR2 FYNNEI, per germline. Trimming pared 8 bases from V and 1 base from J, leaving 9 bases between. The CDR3 covers 13 residues. The CDR3 loop reads CASGGPAKNIQYF. CDR3 in DNA: TGTGCCAGCGGGGGGCCGGCCAAAAACATTCAGTACTTC.

This clonotype was counted ten times or more. The chain has TRBV4-3 and TRBJ1-1; 7 positions agree with TRBD1. Trimming at V came to 0 bases and at J to 6 bases, leaving 7 bases not matched to a gene. The CDR3 is 15 amino acids. Germline V lookup: CDR1 LGHNA, CDR2 YSLEER. The CDR3 nucleotides are TGCGCCAGCAGCCAAGATGACAGGGTGTCGCCTGAAGCTTTCTTT. Protein sequence: CASSQDDRVSPEAFF.

This clonotype was counted ten times or more. This chain joins TRBV6-4 and TRBJ2-3, with 13 bases matching TRBD2. This CDR3 is 15 amino acids long. V lost 3 bases to trimming and J lost 4 bases; unmatched junction nucleotides: 1. Germline V gene lookup returns CDR1 MRHNA and CDR2 SNTAGT. CDR3 sequence: CASSETSGGADTQYF. Written as DNA, the CDR3 is TGTGCCAGCAGTGAAACTAGCGGGGGGGCAGATACGCAGTATTTT.

V usage is TRBV6-5 and J usage is TRBJ1-4; D may be TRBD1 (6 bases). With 0 bases removed from V and 8 bases from J, the gap between germline ends came to 13 bases. CDR1 and CDR2 (germline): MNHEY, SVGAGI. CDR3 length equals 15 residues. In nucleotides, the CDR3 is TGTGCCAGCAGTTACTCCGGGACATGGGCCGAAAAACTGTTTTTT. It is translated as CASSYSGTWAEKLFF.

The chain combines TRBV10-3 with TRBJ2-5; maybe TRBD2 (6 bases). The germline gives CDR1 ENHRY, CDR2 SYGVKD. The V end lost 0 bases, the J end lost 5 bases, and 19 bases lay between the germline ends. CDR3 length equals 17 residues. This CDR3 reads CAISESGTPWVGETQYF. CDR3 DNA sequence: TGTGCCATCAGTGAGTCTGGGACTCCGTGGGTCGGGGAGACCCAGTACTTC.

Only a few counts were recorded for this clonotype. The gene calls are TRBV20-1 and TRBJ2-5; TRBD2 agrees at 8 bases. V trimming: 0 bases; J trimming: 2 bases; junction bases outside the gene matches: 14. Germline V gene sequence: CDR1 DFQATT, CDR2 SNEGSKA (reference sequence). This CDR3 is built from 18 residues. CDR3 bases: TGCAGTGCTAGAGACCCCCGCCGGAGCGGGGGACCTCAAGAGACCCAGTACTTC. It specifies CSARDPRRSGGPQETQYF.

The CDR3 here is CATRLAGGPGKNIQYF. The CDR3 DNA reads TGTGCCACCCGACTAGCGGGGGGGCCGGGCAAAAACATTCAGTACTTC. This chain connects TRBV24-1 to TRBJ2-4, with 14 bases aligning to TRBD2. This CDR3 region has 16 residues. CDR1 is KGHDR and CDR2 is SFDVKD in the germline V gene. Trimming removed 9 bases from V and 3 bases from J; junction bases left unmatched: 6.

In this sample, this clonotype turned up a few times. The chain combines TRBV27 with TRBJ2-1; 11 bases align to TRBD2. J gave up 4 bases and V 6 bases, and 8 bases lay outside the gene matches. From germline, CDR1 is MNHEY and CDR2 SMNVEV (reference sequence). The CDR3 is 16 residues long. In nucleotides, the CDR3 is TGTGCCAGCAGAGCCTACTTAGCGGGGGGGTACAATGAGCAGTTCTTC. Its protein is CASRAYLAGGYNEQFF.